This record covers a single TCR beta chain. This CDR3 region has 13 residues. V gave up 6 bases and J gave up 7 bases, with 15 bases separating them. CDR1 MRHNA and CDR2 SNTAGT come from the germline V gene. This sample is part of a study of T cell responses to AZD1222 COVID-19 vaccine. Sequencing was performed with immunoSEQ multiplex PCR; in TCRdb, only in-frame clones are kept and a portion is missing. Found here are more than 120,000 clones, roughly 87% of them singletons; the top ten hold roughly 1.8%. Second-dose schedules of about 4 or about 12 weeks were combined. The input for sequencing was peripheral blood, taken 28 days after the second AZD1222 dose. The receptor was derived from an adult who received the AZD1222 COVID-19 vaccine. The chain recombines TRBV6-4 with TRBJ1-2; D remains unclear. The CDR3: CASRKDRVGGYTF. CDR3 in DNA: TGTGCCAGCAGGAAGGACCGCGTAGGTGGCTACACCTTC.